The entry below describes one TCR beta chain. Its antigen has not been determined. Base quality data are lacking; no much larger clone is found one base away. V ends up 6 bases short and J 4 bases short, with an unmatched junction base count of 2. The CDR3 holds 12 amino acids from the cysteine to the phenylalanine. Only CDR3 DNA is held: 36 bases, read in frame from base 1. Per the germline V gene (reference sequence), LNHNV is the CDR1 and YYDKDF is the CDR2. Synthetic TCR analog templates were spiked into each PCR so that absolute template abundance could be estimated from read counts. TCRbeta CDR3 regions were amplified from genomic DNA with bias-controlled V and J gene primers using the immunoSEQ assay. Sequencing of rearranged TCRbeta segments was performed at approximately 20X coverage. Processing in the source paper ran as follows. Sequencing errors were corrected by clustering and CDR3s were annotated against IMGT to assign V, D and J genes. Downstream analyses used only productive TCRbeta rearrangements, leaving out any out-of-frame or stop-codon sequences. Clonality was calculated as one minus the Shannon entropy normalized by the log of the number of unique productive sequences. Clones differing between time points or between blood and tumor were identified using Fisher's exact test with Benjamini-Hochberg correction, with an adjusted p below 0.01 applied as the threshold. TCRdb retrieved this table from immuneACCESS and kept in-frame rearrangements only. Not all clones are present; in checked studies, unresolved V genes account for under half, and no reason is known for the remainder. From that table come the V and J calls and clone size; the DNA was used to work out D and trimming. Within this sample are about 130,000 clones, with around 86% of them counted one time only. The ten biggest clones cover 2.4% of the sample.

Sample time point, as interpreted from the label and publication: peripheral blood 6 weeks after treatment start. The cohort comprised 30 or so patients with locally advanced or metastatic urothelial carcinoma treated at Memorial Sloan Kettering on a trial protocol. Peripheral blood mononuclear cells were collected pretreatment and during treatment, with between 1 and 8 total time points per patient. The Qiagen DNeasy Blood extraction kit was used to purify genomic DNA from total PBMCs and from tumor samples. PBMCs were collected pretreatment and during treatment and were isolated and stored as previously described. This sample was taken from a study of PD-L1 blockade in urothelial cancer (dated by TCRdb to 2016 to 2017). With regard to the full study: All patients started therapy at some point between 2014 and 2016 and received atezolizumab 1,200 mg intravenously every 3 weeks. About 85% of the roughly 29 patients were males with bladder-origin urothelial cancer, and about 65% of the 29 reported a prior smoking history. Patients had an ECOG performance status of 0 or 1 and had received between 0 and 3 prior chemotherapy regimens. Blood samples were analyzed at 3 weeks after treatment start (second dose) and at 6 weeks after treatment start. Blood samples gave median yields of approximately 130,000 T cells and some 84,000 unique TCRs, along with a median clonality of about 0.084. The study was an exploratory multi-omic analysis of somatic, immune and clinical correlates of response to PD-L1 blockade with atezolizumab in urothelial cancer. TCR sequencing covered pretreatment tumor samples and matched, serially collected peripheral blood taken before and after atezolizumab treatment. Durable clinical benefit meant progression-free survival longer than 6 months, and TCR features were also tested against progression-free and overall survival. In the same patients, whole exome sequencing and RNA sequencing of pretreatment tumors were performed in addition to TCR sequencing. Nine patients achieved durable clinical benefit and approximately 20 did not. Approximately 30 patients had pretreatment blood TCR-seq, approximately 24 had at least one posttreatment blood collection, and approximately 24 had tumor TCR-seq. On the study overall, not on this receptor specifically: Improved progression-free and overall survival was associated with having pretreatment peripheral blood TCR clonality below the median. Patients with durable benefit showed greater expansion of tumor-associated TCR clones in peripheral blood 3 weeks after starting treatment (n ≈ 21, p = 0.022). Because of the small sample size (n ≈ 27) and the many exploratory analyses performed, the results are intended to be regarded as hypothesis-generating.

This specimen consisted of PBMCs, obtained around atezolizumab (anti-PD-L1) treatment. The TCR sequence derives from a man in his fifties with urothelial cancer. The chain links TRBV15 with TRBJ2-7, and TRBD1 matches 8 of the central bases. The CDR3 sequence is CATSGQGYEQYF. The sequenced DNA is TGTGCCACCAGTGGACAGGGATACGAGCAGTACTTC.